The sequence of this T cell receptor beta chain was determined in a study of shared clonotypes between healthy human individuals (dated by TCRdb to the early 2020s). For the study in its entirety: The cohort included a few men and a couple of women between 18 and 49 years of age. For each donor, CD4 naive and CD4 memory were each given three plates, CD8 naive was given two plates, and CD8 memory was given one plate. Blood TCR repertoires of roughly 5 healthy adults were deeply sequenced to estimate repertoire size and the extent of clonotype sharing between individuals. To increase sequencing depth and limit assay-specific biases, TCR repertoire library preparation and sequencing were carried out by different laboratories using diverse techniques. Per donor, leukapheresis produced somewhere between about 0.94 and 9 billion PBMCs. The investigation overall reported the following: Even with the large sequencing depth, rarefaction of the sorted-subset datasets indicated that sequencing was incomplete. Naive subsets generally had larger estimated clonotype richness than memory subsets did. Sampling was restricted to blood, and TCR repertoires in tissues likely differ from the TCR repertoires found in blood. Based on pairwise subsampling, the degree of clonotype sharing among donors was expected to be affected by sequencing depth. Sharing across several donors was observed for around 5% of naive CD4, over 3% of naive CD8, about 2.3% of memory CD4, and around 0.44% of memory CD8 clonotypes. The small number of donors limited the genetic and exposure-history diversity represented. Higher generation probabilities were observed for clonotypes shared by all four sorted-subset donors than for non-shared clonotypes.

Reading the germline V gene gives CDR1 SGHAT and CDR2 FQNNGV. Inclusive of the bounding cysteine and phenylalanine, the CDR3 is 17 residues long. Just CDR3 DNA is preserved here, 51 bases in frame from base 1. The junction shows trimming of 5 bases on V and 2 bases on J, plus 21 bases between the germline ends. The donors were healthy, HIV-negative adults who had no recently reported acute infections or vaccinations. Every donor was a Caucasian adult living in Nashville, Tennessee, USA. CD4+ T cells were enriched by magnetic negative selection, after which naive cells were positively selected on CD45RA and the negative fraction was taken as the memory subset. Blood was collected by leukapheresis, and PBMCs were isolated by Ficoll-Histopaque density gradient centrifugation and then cryopreserved in liquid nitrogen vapor phase. Analytical flow cytometry was used to check the purity and quantity of each magnetically sorted T cell population. Genomic DNA was isolated from each sorted fraction and quantified by UV absorbance on a Nanodrop 2000c.

Using the deep immunoSEQ assay, multiplex PCR amplified TCR CDR3 regions from genomic DNA. For each cell subset, the extracted genomic DNA was distributed evenly across all wells of several immunoSEQ 96-well plates, and each plate served as one replicate. Each replicate PCR for sorted subsets received approximately 200 ng genomic DNA, equal to tens of thousands of T cell genomes. Purified libraries were measured with a Qubit 3.0 fluorometer, size-checked on a Bioanalyzer 2100, and measured again with the KAPA Library Quantification kit. Each immunoSEQ 96-well plate was sequenced on its own single-read 150-cycle Illumina NextSeq 550 flow cell. The paper's data handling went like this. The immunoSEQ output contained only junctional sequences without quality scores, so filtering could not match that applied to full-length reads. Sequences were annotated with PyIR, a Python wrapper for IgBLAST v1.9, and V/J genes and CDR3 were assigned using IMGT germline references. Reads were filtered out if the reads had weak V/J assignments (E-value above 1e-6), no CDR3, stop codons, out-of-frame junctions, or ambiguous translated residues. A V3J clonotype was defined by an identical inferred V gene, J gene, and CDR3 amino acid sequence. The percentage overlap between two repertoires was calculated by dividing the number of shared unique clonotypes by the size of the smaller repertoire. RTK rarefaction, the Chao1 estimator, and Recon v2.1 estimates of unobserved clonotypes were used to assess repertoire richness. For all TCRbeta clonotypes obtained by the gDNA method from four donors, generation probabilities were computed with OLGA. Drawn from immuneACCESS, this table holds only the in-frame rearrangements with V and J called that TCRdb kept. Clones are partly lost; checked studies trace under half to an unresolved V gene and leave the rest unexplained. Clone size and the V and J calls come from that table; the DNA yielded D and trimming. The sample table lists some 680,000 clones, 55% to 85% of them with a count of one. Around 1.8% of the sample is taken by the ten largest.

Notes on this clone: The clone's antigen remains unknown. No quality values exist for individual bases; no much larger clone is one base distant.

The sequencing sample was made of memory CD4+ T cells sorted from blood. In light of the paper, this sample's cell subset or site label describes: CD45RA-negative fraction. The chain links TRBV11-2 with TRBJ1-2; no D gene can be assigned with confidence. The TCR was taken from a woman in her thirties in good health. The DNA sequence is TGTGCCAGCAGCGCTCTAAAAGGTCCCCCTTGGAACTATGGCTACACCTTC. This encodes CASSALKGPPWNYGYTF.